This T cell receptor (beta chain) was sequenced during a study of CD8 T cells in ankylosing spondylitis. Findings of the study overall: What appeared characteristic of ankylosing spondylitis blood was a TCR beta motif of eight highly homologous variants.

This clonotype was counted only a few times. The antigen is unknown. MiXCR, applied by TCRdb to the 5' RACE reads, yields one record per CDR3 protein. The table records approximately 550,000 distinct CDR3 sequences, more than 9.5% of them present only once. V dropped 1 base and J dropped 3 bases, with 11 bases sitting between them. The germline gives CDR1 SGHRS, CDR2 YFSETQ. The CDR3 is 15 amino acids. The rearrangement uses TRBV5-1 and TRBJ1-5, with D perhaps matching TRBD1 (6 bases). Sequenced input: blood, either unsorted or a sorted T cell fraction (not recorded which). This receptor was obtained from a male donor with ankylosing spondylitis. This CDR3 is CASSLRGGDNQPQHF. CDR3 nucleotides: TGCGCCAGCAGCTTGAGAGGGGGAGACAATCAGCCCCAGCATTTT.